This T cell receptor beta chain was found in a study of blood T cells in healthy people across ages. A second roughly 6 to 12 cycle PCR used barcoded and J-beta primers. One entry per CDR3 protein results from TCRdb running MiXCR on the 5' RACE reads. The sample contains 1 million to 1.2 million distinct CDR3 sequences, under 40% of which appear only once. Researchers report isolating at least 7 million PBMCs per sample. This clonotype was observed many times. Trimming left V 4 bases short and J 5 bases short, with 6 bases between. Germline CDR1 and CDR2: DFQATT and SNEGSKA (reference sequence). The CDR3 has 11 residues.

This chain joins TRBV20-1 and TRBJ2-4; no firm D call. This receptor was taken from a man aged 18 to 29 in good health. The material sequenced was blood. The CDR3 sequence: CSATQENIQYF. The CDR3 DNA sequence: TGCAGTGCTACGCAAGAAAACATTCAGTACTTC.